This T cell receptor beta chain was identified during a study of CD8 T cells in Susac syndrome. The table lists this clonotype with a count of one. CD8+ and CD4+ blood T cells underwent TCR beta sequencing. Isolation of CD8+ and CD4+ T cells was performed negatively, whereas enrichment of TEMRA cells was done by FACS. The RNA, roughly 0.5 to 1 ug, was put through reverse transcription using random hexamers. The authors amplified TCR beta CDR3 across 54 Vbeta and 13 Jbeta using immunoSEQ multiplex PCR. TCRdb re-called the immunoSEQ multiplex PCR reads with MiXCR, one entry per CDR3 protein. This sample has some 190,000 distinct CDR3 sequences; roughly 95% occur once, and the top ten carry 0.08% to 0.11%. The receptor was isolated from a human donor in good health. Sequencing was done on a sample of CD4+ T cells from PBMCs.

CDR3 sequence: CASSLTRTGVYEQYF. The CDR3 DNA is TGTGCCAGCAGCCTCACCCGGACAGGGGTCTACGAGCAGTACTTC. The chain has TRBV27 and TRBJ2-7, with TRBD1 identical over 9 bases. This CDR3 comprises 15 residues. Germline values: CDR1 MNHEY, CDR2 SMNVEV (reference sequence). The trim removed 6 bases at V and 3 bases at J, leaving 9 bases unmatched.